This is a list of T cell receptor beta chains from one sample in a study of blood T cell repertoires in COVID-19. Only in-frame clones appear in the TCRdb table, and some are missing; sequencing was by immunoSEQ multiplex PCR. The sample lists 250,000 to 300,000 clones, 90% occurring once. Sequenced sample: PBMCs or T cells enriched from blood (not recorded which). The receptors derive from a woman aged 30 to 39 who had recovered from COVID-19. Both conserved end residues are part of each CDR3. D genes are given only for firm matches.

TRBD1	TRBJ2-7	TRBV6-2/TRBV6-3	TGTGCCAGCAGCAACCCGTGGACAGGGGGATACGAGCAGTACTTC	CASSNPWTGGYEQYF
.	TRBJ1-5	TRBV6-5	TGTGCCAGCAGCCCCCAGGGTGGCAATCAGCCCCAGCATTTT	CASSPQGGNQPQHF
TRBD1	TRBJ1-1	TRBV19	TGTGCCAGTAGTACAGGGACAGCAGTTGAAGCTTTCTTT	CASSTGTAVEAFF
.	TRBJ1-4	TRBV28	TGTGCCAGCAGTTTTGGGAGACGTTCTAATGAAAAACTGTTTTTT	CASSFGRRSNEKLFF
.	TRBJ1-2	TRBV6-1	TGTTCCTCAATGACAGCTAACTATGGCTACACCTTC	CSSMTANYGYTF
TRBD1	TRBJ1-2	TRBV5-3	TGTGCCAGAAGCTTGAAGGGGGCGGAGAAAGGCTACACCTTC	CARSLKGAEKGYTF
TRBD1	TRBJ2-5	TRBV4-1	TGCGCCAGCAGCCAAGAGGGACAGGACCAAGAGACCCAGTACTTC	CASSQEGQDQETQYF
.	TRBJ2-1	TRBV29-1	TGCAGCGGAGGCCCGGACTTCCAACACAATGAGCAGTTCTTC	CSGGPDFQHNEQFF
.	TRBJ1-2	TRBV19	TGTGCCAGTAGAATATCCCCCACAGCTAACTATGGCTACACCTTC	CASRISPTANYGYTF
.	TRBJ1-2	TRBV5-4	TGTGCCAGCAGCCCCGGGTTTAGGGAGGGCTATGGCTACACCTTC	CASSPGFREGYGYTF
.	TRBJ1-4	TRBV18	TGTGCCAGCTCTCGGGGGGAAAAACTGTTTTTT	CASSRGEKLFF
TRBD1	TRBJ2-6	TRBV5-1	TGCGCCAGCAGCGGGACAGGTCGTGGGGCCAACGTCCTGACTTTC	CASSGTGRGANVLTF
TRBD1	TRBJ1-2	TRBV28	TGTGCCAGCAGTTCCGGACAGGGAAACTATGGCTACACCTTC	CASSSGQGNYGYTF
TRBD2	TRBJ2-1	TRBV7-2	TGTGCCAGCAGCTTTTTACTAGCGGGTAACAATGAGCAGTTCTTC	CASSFLLAGNNEQFF
TRBD1	TRBJ1-2	TRBV28	TGTGCCAGCATCCCGGGACAGGCCCGAGCTAACTATGGCTACACCTTC	CASIPGQARANYGYTF
TRBD1	TRBJ2-4	TRBV28	TGTGCCAGCACTACACAGGGGGGCAAAAACATTCAGTACTTC	CASTTQGGKNIQYF
TRBD1	TRBJ2-2	TRBV5-4	TGTGCCAGCAGCCTAAGGACAGGGAGGACCGGGGAGCTGTTTTTT	CASSLRTGRTGELFF
TRBD1	TRBJ2-7	TRBV13	TGTGCCAGCAGCCAATCGACAGGGAGCTCCTACGAGCAGTACTTC	CASSQSTGSSYEQYF
TRBD1	TRBJ1-5	TRBV19	TGTGCCAGTAGTCAAACAGGGGCACAGCCCCAGCATTTT	CASSQTGAQPQHF
.	TRBJ1-6	TRBV27	TGTGCCAGCAGTTTAACGGGGGATCTCAACTCACCCCTCCACTTT	CASSLTGDLNSPLHF
.	TRBJ2-2	TRBV6-2/TRBV6-3	TGTGCCAGCAGTGCCTTTACCCCAGGGACATGGGGTACACCCGGGGAGCTGTTTTTT	CASSAFTPGTWGTPGELFF
TRBD2	TRBJ2-1	TRBV12-5	TGTGCTAGTGGTTTGGTACCCGGGACTAGCGGGTACAATGAGCAGTTCTTC	CASGLVPGTSGYNEQFF
TRBD2	TRBJ2-7	TRBV28	TGTGCCAGCAGTGTCAGTGGTAGCGGGATCTACGAGCAGTACTTC	CASSVSGSGIYEQYF
TRBD2	TRBJ2-7	TRBV28	TGTGCCAGCAGTCCAGTTAGCGGGAGCTCCTACGAGCAGTACTTC	CASSPVSGSSYEQYF
TRBD2	TRBJ2-1	TRBV4-2	TGTGCCAGCAGCCAAGGGACTAGCGGGAATGATGAGCAGTTCTTC	CASSQGTSGNDEQFF
.	TRBJ1-5	TRBV19	TGTGCCAGTAGTCCGCGGGACAGCAATCAGCCCCAGCATTTT	CASSPRDSNQPQHF
.	TRBJ1-2	TRBV28	TGTGCCAGCAGCCTACAGGGAGCTAACTATGGCTACACCTTC	CASSLQGANYGYTF
TRBD1	TRBJ2-7	TRBV28	TGTGCCAGCAGTTTTGACAGGGTTGCCTACGAGCAGTACTTC	CASSFDRVAYEQYF
.	TRBJ1-1	TRBV7-3	TGTGCCAGCAGCTCCGCAGACAGCTCTGAAGCTTTCTTT	CASSSADSSEAFF
TRBD1	TRBJ1-1	TRBV7-3	TGTGCCAGCAGCTTTACAGGGGACACTGAAGCTTTCTTT	CASSFTGDTEAFF
.	TRBJ2-1	TRBV6-5	TGTGCCAGCAGCGGGCTAGCCGCTAACAATGAGCAGTTCTTC	CASSGLAANNEQFF